The following is a T cell receptor beta chain sequence with its context. In the authors' methods: From reference gene primer amplification, estimates of nucleated cell counts were derived. Repertoires were generated with immunoSEQ multiplex PCR, while TCRdb's copy carries only in-frame clones and drops some. V and J calls and clone size follow that table, whereas D and trimming were derived from the DNA. Of 150,000 or so clones listed, around 86% are singletons. These data come from a study of blood T cell repertoires in COVID-19. Study overall: The study drew acute and convalescent COVID-19 samples from the United States, Italy and Spain.

This TCR came from a man older than 75 with acute or convalescent COVID-19. Sequenced input: peripheral blood.

The CDR3 loop reads CASSPSRRQGSGNTIYF. The CDR3 region has the DNA TGTGCCAGCAGCCCGTCAAGGCGACAGGGCTCTGGAAACACCATATATTTT. The V call is TRBV7-6, the J call TRBJ1-3; 7 bases line up with TRBD1. V dropped 5 bases and J dropped 0; count of bases not matched to a gene: 10. CDR3 length equals 17 residues. The germline V gene encodes CDR1 SGHVS and CDR2 FNYEAQ.